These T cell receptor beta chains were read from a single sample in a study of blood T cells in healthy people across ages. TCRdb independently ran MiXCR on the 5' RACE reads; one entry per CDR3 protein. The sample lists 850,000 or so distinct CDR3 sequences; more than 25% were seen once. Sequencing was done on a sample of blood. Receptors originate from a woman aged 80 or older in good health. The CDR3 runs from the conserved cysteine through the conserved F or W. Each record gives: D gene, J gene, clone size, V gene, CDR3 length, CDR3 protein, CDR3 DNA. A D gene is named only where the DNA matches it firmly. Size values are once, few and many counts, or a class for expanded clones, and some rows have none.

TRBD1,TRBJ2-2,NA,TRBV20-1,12,CSASGTVGELFF,TGCAGTGCTAGTGGGACAGTCGGGGAGCTGTTTTTT
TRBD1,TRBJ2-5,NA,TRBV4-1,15,CASSQAPGQSIEQYF,TGTGCCAGCAGCCAAGCCCCGGGACAGTCCATTGAGCAGTACTTC
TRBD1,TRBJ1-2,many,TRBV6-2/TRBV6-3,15,CASSDPDGQGDGYTF,TGTGCCAGCAGTGACCCCGACGGACAGGGTGACGGCTACACCTTC
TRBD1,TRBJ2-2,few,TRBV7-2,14,CASSGRQGATELFF,TGTGCCAGCAGCGGTAGACAGGGGGCGACGGAGCTGTTTTTT
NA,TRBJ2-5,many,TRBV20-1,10,CSASVETQYF,TGCAGTGCTAGTGTAGAGACCCAGTACTTC
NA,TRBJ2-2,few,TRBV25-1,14,CASRTTGFTGELFF,TGTGCCAGCAGAACCACAGGGTTCACCGGGGAGCTGTTTTTT
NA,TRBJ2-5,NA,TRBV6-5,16,CASSYRPIMGQETHYF,TGTGCCAGCAGTTACCGACCAATAATGGGGCAAGAGACCCACTACTTC
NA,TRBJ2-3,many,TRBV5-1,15,CASSLGSHQIGTQYF,TGCGCCAGCAGCTTGGGATCTCATCAGATAGGGACGCAGTATTTT
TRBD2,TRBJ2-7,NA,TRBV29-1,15,CSIPPASGGYNEQYF,TGCAGCATTCCACCGGCTAGCGGGGGCTACAATGAGCAGTACTTC
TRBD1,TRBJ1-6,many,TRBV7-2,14,CASSSDRVGSPLHF,TGTGCCAGCAGCTCTGACAGGGTTGGTTCACCCCTCCACTTT
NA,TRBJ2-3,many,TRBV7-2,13,CASSLPTTDTQYF,TGTGCCAGCAGCTTACCCACCACAGATACGCAGTATTTT
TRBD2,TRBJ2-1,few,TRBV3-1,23,CASSQRVFLMPPTSGGERNEQFF,TGTGCCAGCAGCCAGAGAGTCTTTCTCATGCCACCTACTAGCGGGGGGGAGAGAAATGAGCAGTTCTTC
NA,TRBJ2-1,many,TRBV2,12,CASITRDFEQFF,TGTGCCAGCATTACCCGGGACTTCGAGCAGTTCTTC
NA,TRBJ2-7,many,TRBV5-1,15,CASSLGLGPTYEQYF,TGCGCCAGCAGCTTGGGGTTGGGACCAACCTACGAGCAGTACTTC
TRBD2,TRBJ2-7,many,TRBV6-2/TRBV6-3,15,CASSPGTTPLYEQYF,TGTGCCAGCAGTCCCGGGACTACCCCTTTATACGAGCAGTACTTC
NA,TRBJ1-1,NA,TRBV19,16,CASSIGRQGSGAEAFF,TGTGCCAGTAGTATCGGCCGTCAGGGGAGTGGGGCTGAAGCTTTCTTT
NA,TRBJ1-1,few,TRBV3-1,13,CASSQLEGGEAFF,TGTGCCAGCAGCCAGCTTGAGGGGGGTGAAGCTTTCTTT
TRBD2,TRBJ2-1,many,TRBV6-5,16,CASSLTSGGPGNEQFF,TGTGCCAGCAGCCTCACTAGCGGGGGACCTGGTAATGAGCAGTTCTTC
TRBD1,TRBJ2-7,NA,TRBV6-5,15,CASSQDRGFGNEQYF,TGTGCCAGCAGTCAGGACAGGGGATTTGGCAATGAGCAGTACTTC
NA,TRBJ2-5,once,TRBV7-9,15,CASSLGSSQGETQYF,TGTGCCAGCAGCTTAGGGTCCTCCCAGGGCGAGACCCAGTACTTC
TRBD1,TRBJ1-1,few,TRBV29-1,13,CSAAGQGAFEAFF,TGCAGCGCAGCTGGACAGGGGGCATTCGAAGCTTTCTTT
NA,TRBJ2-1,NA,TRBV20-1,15,CSARDRSEFYNEQFF,TGCAGTGCTAGAGACCGGAGTGAGTTCTACAATGAGCAGTTCTTC
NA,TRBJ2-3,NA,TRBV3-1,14,CASSQLNGADTQYF,TGTGCCAGCAGCCAATTAAATGGGGCAGATACGCAGTATTTT
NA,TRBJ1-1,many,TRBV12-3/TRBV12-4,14,CASRRKAGGTEAFF,TGTGCCAGCAGACGAAAGGCGGGTGGCACTGAAGCTTTCTTT
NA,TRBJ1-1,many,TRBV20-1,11,CSARRQVEAFF,TGCAGTGCTAGGCGGCAGGTTGAAGCTTTCTTT
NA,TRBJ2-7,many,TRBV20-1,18,CSAQPERWGPDSRYEQYF,TGCAGTGCACAACCGGAAAGGTGGGGGCCGGATTCACGCTACGAGCAGTACTTC
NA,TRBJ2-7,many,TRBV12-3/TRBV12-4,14,CASGRGGQSYEQYF,TGTGCCAGCGGACGCGGGGGCCAAAGCTACGAGCAGTACTTC
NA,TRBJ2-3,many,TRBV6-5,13,CASSPKNIHTQYF,TGTGCCAGCAGTCCAAAGAATATCCATACGCAGTATTTT